These 10 T cell receptor beta chains were sequenced from one sample in a study of naive and memory T cell subsets. An equimolar mix of two oligonucleotides served as the beta constant-region primer for TRBC1 and TRBC2. Nested alpha and beta constant-region primers with the SP2 primer drove four PCR rounds on ligated cDNA. From the UMI-ligation and nested PCR reads, TCRdb called clonotypes with MiXCR, one entry per CDR3 protein. The sample holds tens of thousands of distinct CDR3 sequences, approximately 10% seen once. Which antigens these TCRs recognize remains unknown. The study, taken as a whole, reports: Especially in CD8 cells, naive repertoires contained a few larger clonotypes, possibly CD45RA-re-expressing memory cells.

The sequencing input was naive CD4+ T cells from blood. The receptor set was obtained from a human donor in good health.

At least ten counts were recorded for this clonotype. The gene calls are TRBV7-8 and TRBJ1-1; weak D call: TRBD1 (5 bases). The CDR3 spans 14 residues. The V gene lost 5 bases and the J gene lost 0 bases, with 10 bases spanning the gap. Germline V gene data show CDR1 as SGHVS and CDR2 as FQNEAQ. The CDR3 DNA sequence: TGTGCCAGCAGCCCGGGACGGGTGAACACTGAAGCTTTCTTT. Translation gives CASSPGRVNTEAFF.

This clonotype was found a few times. The chain joins TRBV5-1 to TRBJ1-4; D is perhaps TRBD1 (5 bases). CDR1 SGHRS and CDR2 YFSETQ come from the germline V gene. This CDR3 has 18 amino acids. Trimming shortened V by 4 bases and J by 0 bases, and 19 bases separated the two germline ends. CDR3 coding DNA: TGCGCCAGCAGCCCGGGACCCAGACTTACCGCAACTAATGAAAAACTGTTTTTT. Amino acids: CASSPGPRLTATNEKLFF.

The rearrangement uses TRBV7-8 and TRBJ2-7; D remains ambiguous. Trimming pared 6 bases from V and 0 bases from J, leaving 24 bases between. This CDR3 region has 18 residues. Germline CDR1 is SGHVS and CDR2 is FQNEAQ. CDR3 sequence (DNA): TGTGCCAGCAGTTTCTCCCTTCCTCCAGCCGTACCCTCCTACGAGCAGTACTTC. It codes for CASSFSLPPAVPSYEQYF. Full variable domain (remainder filled in from reference TRBV7-8 and TRBJ2-7): GAGVSQSPRYKVAKRGQDVALRCDPISGHVSLFWYQQALGQGPEFLTYFQNEAQLDKSGLPSDRFFAERPEGSVSTLKIQRTQQEDSAVYLCASSFSLPPAVPSYEQYFGPGTRLTVT.

The rearrangement links TRBV7-2 to TRBJ2-4; D possibly corresponds to TRBD1 (6 bases). This CDR3 spans 14 amino acids. Germline assignment: CDR1 SGHTA and CDR2 FQGNSA. The ends were cut back, 1 base at V and 4 bases at J, with 8 bases in the middle. The CDR3 region is CASSLGTEKNIQYF. In nucleotides, the CDR3 is TGTGCCAGCAGCTTAGGGACAGAGAAAAACATTCAGTACTTC.

The chain employs TRBV12-3 or TRBV12-4 and TRBJ2-3; either TRBD1 or TRBD2 may supply D (6 bases each). The CDR3 has 17 residues. V lost 4 bases, J lost 3 bases, and 20 bases lay in between. This CDR3 is CASSSLGTGAGTDTQYF. CDR3 DNA: TGTGCCAGCAGTTCCCTGGGAACGGGGGCCGGAACAGATACGCAGTATTTT.

The genes are TRBV3-1 and TRBJ1-1, with D unresolved. Trimming cost V 7 bases and J 1 base, with 16 bases left between them. From germline, CDR1 is LGHDT and CDR2 YNNKEL (reference sequence). The CDR3 runs 15 residues. The CDR3 nucleotides read TGTGCCAGCAAGCCCCTCGGGGTGGAGAACACTGAAGCTTTCTTT. Translation: CASKPLGVENTEAFF.

This chain joins TRBV6-6 and TRBJ1-1, with 12 bases identical to TRBD1. Germline V gene lookup returns CDR1 MNHNY and CDR2 SVGAGI (reference sequence). The CDR3 covers 15 residues. J lost 11 bases, V lost 5 bases, and 12 bases had no gene match. The CDR3 protein is CASSKTGQGAEEAFF. CDR3 DNA: TGTGCCAGCAGTAAGACGGGACAGGGGGCAGAGGAGGCTTTCTTT.

This clonotype showed up many times. The chain links TRBV5-6 to TRBJ2-7; D call uncertain. Germline CDR1 SGHDT, CDR2 YYEEEE. Trimming left V 0 bases short and J 0 bases short, with 1 base between. The CDR3 is made up of 12 amino acids. Here the CDR3 reads CASSLASYEQYF. The DNA for the CDR3 is TGTGCCAGCAGCTTGGCCTCCTACGAGCAGTACTTC.

The V and J genes are TRBV20-1 and TRBJ2-3; no reliable D call. This CDR3 is built from 12 residues. CDR1 DFQATT and CDR2 SNEGSKA come from the germline V gene (reference sequence). Trimming took 3 bases from V and 5 from J, leaving 9 bases between them. Here the CDR3 DNA reads TGCAGTGCTAGTCGGAACCGAGATACGCAGTATTTT. It encodes CSASRNRDTQYF.

This sequence joins TRBV6-1 and TRBJ2-5; possible D gene TRBD1, 6 bases. The V and J ends lost 10 bases and 3 bases respectively, with 15 bases between them. The germline gives CDR1 MNHNS, CDR2 SASEGT. The CDR3 is 13 residues long. CDR3 region: CATTGTNKETQYF. CDR3 sequence (DNA): TGTGCCACGACCGGGACAAATAAAGAGACCCAGTACTTC.